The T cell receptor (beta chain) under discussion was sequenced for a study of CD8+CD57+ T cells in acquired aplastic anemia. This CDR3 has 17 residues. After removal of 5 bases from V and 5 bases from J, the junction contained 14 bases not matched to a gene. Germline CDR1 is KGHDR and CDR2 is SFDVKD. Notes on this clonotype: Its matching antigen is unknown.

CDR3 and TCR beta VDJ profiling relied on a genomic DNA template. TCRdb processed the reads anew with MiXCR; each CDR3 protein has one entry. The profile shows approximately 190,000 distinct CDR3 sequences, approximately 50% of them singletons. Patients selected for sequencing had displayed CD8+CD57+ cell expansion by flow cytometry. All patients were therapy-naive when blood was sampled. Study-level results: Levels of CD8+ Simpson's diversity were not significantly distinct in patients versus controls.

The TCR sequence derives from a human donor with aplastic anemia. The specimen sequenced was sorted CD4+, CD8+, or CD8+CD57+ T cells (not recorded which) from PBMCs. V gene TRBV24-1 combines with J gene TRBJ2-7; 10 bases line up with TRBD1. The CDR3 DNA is TGTGCCACCAGTGCCGCACCGGGACAGGGGAAGACTAACGAGCAGTACTTC. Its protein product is CATSAAPGQGKTNEQYF.